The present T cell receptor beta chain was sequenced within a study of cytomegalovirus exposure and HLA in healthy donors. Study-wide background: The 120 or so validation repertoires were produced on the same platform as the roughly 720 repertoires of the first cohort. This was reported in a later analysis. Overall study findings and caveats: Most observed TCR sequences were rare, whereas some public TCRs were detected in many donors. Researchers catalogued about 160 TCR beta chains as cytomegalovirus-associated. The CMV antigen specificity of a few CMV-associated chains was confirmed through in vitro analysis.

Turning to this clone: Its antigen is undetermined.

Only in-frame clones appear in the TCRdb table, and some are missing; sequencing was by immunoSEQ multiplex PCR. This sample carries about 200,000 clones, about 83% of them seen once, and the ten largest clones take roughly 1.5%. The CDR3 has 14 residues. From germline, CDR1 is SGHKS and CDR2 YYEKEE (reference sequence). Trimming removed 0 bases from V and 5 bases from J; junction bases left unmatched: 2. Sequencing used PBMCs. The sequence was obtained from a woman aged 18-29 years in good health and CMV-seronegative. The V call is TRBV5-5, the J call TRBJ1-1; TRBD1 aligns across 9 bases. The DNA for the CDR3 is TGTGCCAGCAGCTTGGTACAGGGGGCGACTGAAGCTTTCTTT. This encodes CASSLVQGATEAFF.